This T cell receptor (beta chain) was identified in a study of T cell responses to AZD1222 COVID-19 vaccine. Study-wide points: Increased Spike-specific TCR breadth and depth were observed after two AZD1222 doses.

The V gene lost 1 base and the J gene lost 8 bases, with 26 bases spanning the gap. This CDR3 spans 19 amino acids. Per the germline V gene, CDR1 is SGHDN and CDR2 is FVKESK. A word on this clone: Its antigen remains unknown.

Produced via immunoSEQ multiplex PCR; TCRdb's table is partial and in-frame only. Among over 150,000 clones listed, approximately 90% were seen once. This chain links TRBV14 with TRBJ2-2, with D maybe TRBD2 (6 bases). The sample consisted of peripheral blood, taken on day 0 of AZD1222 vaccination. The TCR originated in an adult in good health. This CDR3 is CASSQASRAGPRIPGELFF. The CDR3 nucleotides are TGTGCCAGCAGCCAAGCCTCCCGGGCGGGACCGCGTATTCCGGGGGAGCTGTTTTTT.